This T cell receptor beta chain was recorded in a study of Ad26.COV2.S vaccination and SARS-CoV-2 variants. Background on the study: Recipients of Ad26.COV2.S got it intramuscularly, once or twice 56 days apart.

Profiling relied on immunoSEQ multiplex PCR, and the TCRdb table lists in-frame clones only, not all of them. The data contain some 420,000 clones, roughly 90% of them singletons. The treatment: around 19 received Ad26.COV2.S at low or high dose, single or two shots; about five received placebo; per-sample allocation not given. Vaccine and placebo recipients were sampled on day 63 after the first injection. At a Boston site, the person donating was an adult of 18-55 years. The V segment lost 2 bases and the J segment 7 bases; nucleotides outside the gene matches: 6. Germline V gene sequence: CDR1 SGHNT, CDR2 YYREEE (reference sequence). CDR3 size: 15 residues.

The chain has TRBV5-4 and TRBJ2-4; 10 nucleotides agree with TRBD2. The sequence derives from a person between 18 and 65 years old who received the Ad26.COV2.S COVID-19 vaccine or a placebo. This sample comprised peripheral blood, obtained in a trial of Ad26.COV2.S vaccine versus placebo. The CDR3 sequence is CASSLKAGGRNIQYF. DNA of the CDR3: TGTGCCAGCAGCTTAAAAGCGGGGGGGCGGAACATTCAGTACTTC.